The TCR beta chain under discussion was sequenced for a study of tumor and adjacent non-tumor tissue in lung cancer. Study in general: Samples averaged approximately 3.9 million productive TCRbeta reads each. Points from the study as a whole: Tumor tissue had significantly higher TCR diversity than normal lung.

Germline values: CDR1 SGHDT, CDR2 YYEEEE. V lost 8 bases to trimming and J lost 8 bases, with 25 bases between them. The CDR3 has 15 amino acids. About this clonotype: Its target is not known.

No cell sorting was done before RNA was extracted from the tissue. Newly diagnosed lung cancer patients had thoracic surgery in China, August–November 2014, without prior chemotherapy. The library came from three nested PCR rounds adapted from ARM-PCR protocols. Via MiXCR, TCRdb re-called the multiplex PCR reads, giving one row per CDR3 protein. The data show 65,000 to 90,000 distinct CDR3 sequences, 75% to 90% seen once. The sample was lung tumor tissue. This receptor was identified in a woman aged 45 to 65 with non-small cell lung cancer. The gene calls are TRBV5-6 and TRBJ1-2; D unclear. For the CDR3, the DNA is TGTGCCAGTAGTATGGAGCGGCGAAAAGGCGGAGGCTACACCTTC. Its translation is CASSMERRKGGGYTF.